This T cell receptor (beta chain) was recovered during a study of shared clonotypes between healthy human individuals. J was trimmed by 5 bases and V by 5 bases; bases with no gene match: 7. Germline CDR1 MNHEY, CDR2 SVGAGI. The CDR3 spans 14 residues. Data came from immunoSEQ multiplex PCR; TCRdb stores just in-frame clones and leaves some out. Of roughly 760,000 clones listed, less than 85% were seen once; the top ten hold more than 1.5%. The receptor's source is a woman aged 30 to 39 in good health. The chain employs TRBV6-5 and TRBJ2-7; the match to TRBD1 covers 9 bases. Sequencing input: memory CD4+ T cells sorted from blood. Specified subset: CD45RA-negative fraction. The CDR3 region is CASSVGQGINEQYF. CDR3 nucleotide sequence: TGTGCCAGCAGTGTGGGACAGGGAATCAACGAGCAGTACTTC.